This T cell receptor beta chain originates from a study of T cell clones after liver transplantation. Looking at the study overall: As an antigen-independent comparator, third-party-reactive TCRbeta sequences came from pre-transplant mixed lymphocyte reactions. Draws occurred before transplant, before withdrawal, and after complete or failed withdrawal.

Generated by immunoSEQ multiplex PCR, the TCRdb table keeps only in-frame clones and is missing some. The sample comprises about 20,000 clones, 65% to 85% of which are singletons, and around a third rests with the top ten. The study's findings and limits: Rather than being deleted, graft donor-reactive T cells may have moved into the graft.

Concerning this clone itself: The target antigen is unknown.

Germline-derived CDR1 and CDR2 are SGHTA and FQGNSA. Trimming stripped 5 bases from V and 1 base from J, with 11 bases between. CDR3 length: 14 residues. CD3+CD4+ and CD3+CD8+ cells were FACS-sorted from thawed unstimulated PBMCs. The source material was CD8+ T cells from blood, sampled approximately 54 months after liver transplant. The TCR sequence derives from a human patient who received a liver transplant. Some T cells may be graft donor cells. The chain links TRBV7-2 to TRBJ2-5; possible D gene TRBD1, 6 bases. As DNA, the CDR3 is TGTGCCAGCAGCAAGGACAGCTTCCAAGAGACCCAGTACTTC. Its translation is CASSKDSFQETQYF.